Below, one T cell receptor beta chain is given with its context. No antigen is known for it. The same CDR3 also results from other DNA sequences found in this sample. The data belong to a study of OX40 agonist ivuxolimab in advanced cancers. Produced via immunoSEQ multiplex PCR; TCRdb's table is partial and in-frame only. The sample has 45,000 to 55,000 clones, around 90% seen once. Study-wide findings and caveats: Partial responders treated at 0.1-3.0 mg/kg exhibited clonal expansion among the lowest measured. The work left the antigen specificity of expanded peripheral T cells undetermined.

The input for sequencing was CD4+ or CD8+ T cells sorted from blood, taken in a trial of the OX40 agonist ivuxolimab. This TCR derives from an adult with an advanced solid tumor such as melanoma, head and neck, liver or kidney cancer.

The CDR3 DNA follows: TGTGCCAGCAGCCGAGACAGCTCTGGGGCCAACGTCCTGACTTTC. Translating gives CASSRDSSGANVLTF. The chain is built from TRBV28 and TRBJ2-6; weak D call: TRBD1 (5 bases). This CDR3 has 15 residues. The germline V and J ends were trimmed by 6 bases and 0 bases, with 9 bases remaining between them. CDR1 and CDR2 (germline): MDHEN, SYDVKM.